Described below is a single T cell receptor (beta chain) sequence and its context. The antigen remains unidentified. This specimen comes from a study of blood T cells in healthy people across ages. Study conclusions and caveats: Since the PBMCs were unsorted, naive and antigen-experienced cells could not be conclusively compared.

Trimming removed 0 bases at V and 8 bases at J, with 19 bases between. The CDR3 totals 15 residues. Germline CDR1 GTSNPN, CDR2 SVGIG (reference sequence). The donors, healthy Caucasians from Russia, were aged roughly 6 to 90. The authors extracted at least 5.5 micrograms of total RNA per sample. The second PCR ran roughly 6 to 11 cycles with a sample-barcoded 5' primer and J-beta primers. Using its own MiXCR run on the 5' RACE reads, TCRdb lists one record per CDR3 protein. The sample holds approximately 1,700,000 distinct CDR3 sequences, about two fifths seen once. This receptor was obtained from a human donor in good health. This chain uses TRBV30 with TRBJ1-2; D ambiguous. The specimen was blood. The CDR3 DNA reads TGTGCCTGGAGTGTCGCTCTCGGCAGCCCCTTGGGCTACACCTTC. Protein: CAWSVALGSPLGYTF.